The present TCR beta chain was sequenced within a study of CD8 T cells in ankylosing spondylitis (dated by TCRdb to 2015 to 2018). Broadly, across the study: The study set out to find disease-linked TCR variants by profiling T cell receptor beta repertoires in ankylosing spondylitis patients and healthy donors. The whole study cohort included 85 to 120 healthy donors and 25 ankylosing spondylitis patients. Peripheral blood was sampled, and synovial fluid was additionally collected from ankylosing spondylitis patients. Paper-wide results and their limitations: Blood from ankylosing spondylitis patients appeared to be characterized by a TCR beta motif made up of eight highly homologous amino acid variants. Some motif variants had previously been reported in the synovial fluid and blood of reactive arthritis patients, which suggests shared mechanisms of disease initiation. A CD8+ phenotype was shown by the disease-linked clones, which were found at relatively low frequencies in peripheral blood. The disease-linked clones were reported to be significantly enriched in matched synovial fluid samples from ankylosing spondylitis patients.

Sequenced using an Illumina HiSeq 2500. TCR beta libraries were prepared by quantitative 5'-RACE with molecular barcodes. The original methods were these. To identify disease-linked TCR variants, a new computational method was used, one built on a probabilistic model of VDJ rearrangement. TCRdb handled the public reads itself, with Q25 trimming in fastp and clone calling in MiXCR, and kept productive beta chains. Identical CDR3 protein sequences are pooled into one entry, listed with their most common genes and DNA. The V and J calls reflect TCRdb's pipeline rather than the authors' work. Across this sample there are approximately 400,000 distinct CDR3 sequences, with roughly 26% seen only once. The ten largest clones capture 0.89% of the sample. This clonotype was seen only a few times. Its target antigen remains unknown. Qualities for individual bases were not recorded, and no much larger clone is one base off.

This receptor was taken from a male donor with ankylosing spondylitis. Material: blood, either unsorted or a sorted T cell fraction (not recorded which).

For the CDR3, the sequence is CASTTPDGETQYF. The DNA is TGTGCCAGCACCACCCCCGACGGAGAGACCCAGTACTTC. The chain couples TRBV6-1 to TRBJ2-5, with the D gene call left open. Cut back by 7 bases and 4 bases, the V and J ends lie 13 bases apart. According to the germline V gene, CDR1 reads MNHNS and CDR2 reads SASEGT. Measured from the cysteine to the phenylalanine, the CDR3 is 13 residues long. Only the CDR3 DNA is retained, 39 bases long and in frame from the first base.